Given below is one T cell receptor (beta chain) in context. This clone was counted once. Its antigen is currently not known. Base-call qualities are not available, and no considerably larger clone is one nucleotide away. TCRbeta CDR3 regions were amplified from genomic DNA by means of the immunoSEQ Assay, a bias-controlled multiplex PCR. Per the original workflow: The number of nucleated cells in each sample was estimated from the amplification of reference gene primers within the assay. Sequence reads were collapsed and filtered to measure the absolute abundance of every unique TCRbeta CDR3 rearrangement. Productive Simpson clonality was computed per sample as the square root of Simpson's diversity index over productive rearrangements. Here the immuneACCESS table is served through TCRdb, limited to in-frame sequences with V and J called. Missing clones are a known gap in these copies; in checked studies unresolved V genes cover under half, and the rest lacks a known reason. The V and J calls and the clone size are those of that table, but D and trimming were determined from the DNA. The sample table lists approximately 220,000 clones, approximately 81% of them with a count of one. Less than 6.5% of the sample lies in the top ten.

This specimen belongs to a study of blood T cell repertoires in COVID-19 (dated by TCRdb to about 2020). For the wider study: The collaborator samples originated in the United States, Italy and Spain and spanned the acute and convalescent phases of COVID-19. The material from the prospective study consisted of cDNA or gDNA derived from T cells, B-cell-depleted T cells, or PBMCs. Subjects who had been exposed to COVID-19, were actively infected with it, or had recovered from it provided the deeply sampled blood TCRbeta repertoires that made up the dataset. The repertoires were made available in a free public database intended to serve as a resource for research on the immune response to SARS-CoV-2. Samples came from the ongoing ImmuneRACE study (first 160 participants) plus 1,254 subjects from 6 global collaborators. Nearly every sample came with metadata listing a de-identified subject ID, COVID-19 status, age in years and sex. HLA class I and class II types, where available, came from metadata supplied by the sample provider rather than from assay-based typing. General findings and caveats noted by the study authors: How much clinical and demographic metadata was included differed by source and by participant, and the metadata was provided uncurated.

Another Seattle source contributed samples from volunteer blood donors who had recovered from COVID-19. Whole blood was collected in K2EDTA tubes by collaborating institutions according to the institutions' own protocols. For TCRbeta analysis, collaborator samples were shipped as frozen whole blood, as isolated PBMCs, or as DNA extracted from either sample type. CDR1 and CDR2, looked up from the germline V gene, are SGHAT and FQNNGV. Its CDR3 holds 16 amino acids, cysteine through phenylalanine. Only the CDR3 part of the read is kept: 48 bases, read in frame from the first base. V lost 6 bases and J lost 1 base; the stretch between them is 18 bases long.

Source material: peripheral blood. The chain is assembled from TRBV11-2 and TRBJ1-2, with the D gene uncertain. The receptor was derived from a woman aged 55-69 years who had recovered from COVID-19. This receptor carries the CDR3 CASRERWSSLNYGYTF. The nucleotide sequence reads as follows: TGTGCCAGCAGGGAGCGGTGGAGTTCCCTTAACTATGGCTACACCTTC.